Following are 16 T cell receptor beta chains from one sample sequenced in a study of vaccination and CD4 T cells after COVID-19 (dated by TCRdb to 2022 to 2024). These receptors are not linked to any known antigen. The sample's treatment or condition label, in plain terms: roughly ten-day PBMC culture with coronavirus spike peptide pools or control peptides (ViraFEST assay). The method behind the library was PCR. The sequencer listed for this sample is Illumina iSeq 100. DNA from cultured CD4+ T cells was subjected to TCR sequencing with the Oncomine TCR Beta short-read assay at the Johns Hopkins FTIC core. The public reads were reprocessed in TCRdb via fastp at Q25 and MiXCR, keeping in-frame beta chains. Rows are combined by CDR3 protein, so each entry shows the most common genes and DNA. The sample has 15,000 to 20,000 distinct CDR3 sequences on record, approximately 38% of them singletons. The biggest ten clones account for around 11% of the sample.

The sample comprised CD4+ T cells from blood, cultured in vitro. Receptor source: a human donor who had recovered from COVID-19.

This chain connects TRBV2 to TRBJ2-3; 7 positions agree with TRBD2. The CDR3 spans 15 residues. CDR1 SNHLY and CDR2 FYNNEI come from the germline V gene. Unmatched junction bases numbered 6, after V lost 2 bases and J lost 4 bases. CDR3 sequence: CASSEYLGRADTQYF. Written as DNA, the CDR3 is TGTGCCAGCAGTGAATATTTGGGGAGGGCAGATACGCAGTATTTT.

This clonotype was seen a handful of times. The chain couples TRBV20-1 to TRBJ1-2; 7 bases are shared with TRBD1. In germline, CDR1 is DFQATT, CDR2 SNEGSKA (reference sequence). The V segment lost 4 bases and the J segment 3 bases; nucleotides outside the gene matches: 14. The CDR3 extends over 16 amino acids. The CDR3 bases are TGCAGTGCTACGCCAAGGAGGACAGGCGCATACTATGGCTACACCTTC. Translating gives CSATPRRTGAYYGYTF.

J is TRBJ2-1 and V is TRBV19, with D tentatively TRBD2 (6 bases). V lost 5 bases and J lost 0, with 20 bases in between. The germline V gene has CDR1 LNHDA and CDR2 SQIVND (reference sequence). The CDR3 is 18 amino acids. The CDR3 sequence is CASSPRPLAVSSYNEQFF. The CDR3 DNA reads TGTGCCAGTAGTCCCAGGCCCTTAGCGGTAAGCTCCTACAATGAGCAGTTCTTC. The complete variable domain, with remaining parts taken from reference TRBV19 and TRBJ2-1, reads DGGITQSPKYLFRKEGQNVTLSCEQNLNHDAMYWYRQDPGQGLRLIYYSQIVNDFQKGDIAEGYSVSREKKESFPLTVTSAQKNPTAFYLCASSPRPLAVSSYNEQFFGPGTRLTVL.

V is TRBV7-9 and J is TRBJ1-4, with D unclear. CDR3 length: 13 residues. With 11 bases removed from V and 4 bases from J, the gap between germline ends came to 14 bases. CDR1 is SEHNR and CDR2 is FQNEAQ in the germline V gene (reference sequence). CDR3 coding DNA: TGTGCCGGCTCGAGCAGGTATAATGAAAAACTGTTTTTT. Amino acid sequence: CAGSSRYNEKLFF.

This clonotype was seen more than once but under ten times. This chain uses TRBV7-9 with TRBJ2-5; the D is unclear. The CDR3 is 11 amino acids. The V end lost 4 bases, the J end lost 5 bases, and 5 bases lay between the germline ends. In germline, CDR1 is SEHNR, CDR2 FQNEAQ (reference sequence). The CDR3 DNA reads as TGTGCCAGCAGCTACCTGGAGACCCAGTACTTC. This gives the protein CASSYLETQYF.

This clonotype was counted only a few times. CDR3 in amino acids: CASGLATDTQYF. The CDR3 DNA follows: TGTGCCTCAGGACTAGCGACAGATACGCAGTATTTT. The chain links TRBV10-3 to TRBJ2-3; 9 nucleotides match TRBD2. CDR3 length equals 12 residues. V shed 11 bases and J 3 bases; nucleotides not matched to a gene: 3. Germline CDR1 reads ENHRY; CDR2 reads SYGVKD.

The chain recombines TRBV12-3 or TRBV12-4 with TRBJ2-3, with D uncertain. The CDR3 runs 13 residues. The V end was cut by 3 bases, the J end by 5 bases, with 9 bases between. CDR3 coding DNA: TGTGCCAGCAGTTTGTCCATGGGAGATACGCAGTATTTT. As protein: CASSLSMGDTQYF.

The genes are TRBV28 and TRBJ1-1; maybe TRBD1 (6 bases). The CDR3 runs 14 residues. V lost 4 bases, J lost 7 bases, and 16 bases lay in between. Germline V gene data show CDR1 as MDHEN and CDR2 as SYDVKM. The CDR3 region has the DNA TGTGCCAGCAGTTCCCCCCGGACAGTCCTTGAAGCTTTCTTT. Amino acids: CASSSPRTVLEAFF.

In this sample, this clonotype turned up once. The J gene is TRBJ2-5, the V gene TRBV28; no reliable D call. From germline, CDR1 is MDHEN and CDR2 SYDVKM. With 6 bases removed from V and 5 bases from J, the gap between germline ends came to 10 bases. CDR3 length: 12 amino acids. CDR3 loop: CASRPYGETQYF. CDR3 coding DNA: TGTGCCAGCAGACCTTATGGGGAGACCCAGTACTTC. Drawing the rest from reference TRBV28 and TRBJ2-5, the complete variable domain is DVKVTQSSRYLVKRTGEKVFLECVQDMDHENMFWYRQDPGLGLRLIYFSYDVKMKEKGDIPEGYSVSREKKERFSLILESASTNQTSMYLCASRPYGETQYFGPGTRLLVL.

The chain joins TRBV7-9 to TRBJ2-7; tentatively, D is TRBD2 (7 bases). Trimming took 4 bases from V and 2 from J, leaving 12 bases between them. This CDR3 region has 14 residues. The germline V gene has CDR1 SEHNR and CDR2 FQNEAQ (reference sequence). The CDR3 loop reads CASSSTGRAYEQYF. The CDR3 DNA reads as TGTGCCAGCAGCTCTACAGGGAGGGCCTACGAGCAGTACTTC.

This clonotype was found a few times. This sequence joins TRBV6-4 and TRBJ2-1, with TRBD2 identical over 8 bases. CDR3 length equals 16 residues. From germline, CDR1 is MRHNA and CDR2 SNTAGT. With 2 bases clipped from V and 6 bases from J, the junction kept 9 bases outside the gene matches. As DNA, the CDR3 is TGTGCCAGCAGTGACCGGGAGGGAGGGCCCATCAATGAGCAGTTCTTC. This sequence encodes CASSDREGGPINEQFF.

This clonotype came up a few times. The chain links TRBV7-2 to TRBJ1-3, with a possible D match to TRBD1 (5 bases). Trimming stripped 3 bases from V and 16 bases from J, with 16 bases between. This CDR3 region has 12 residues. CDR1 is SGHTA and CDR2 is FQGNSA in the germline V gene. The CDR3, as DNA: TGTGCCAGCAGCTTTCCCCCGGGGCTCACGTATTTT. Amino acid sequence: CASSFPPGLTYF.

This clonotype was counted a few times. The chain is built from TRBV6-1 and TRBJ2-5; D is perhaps TRBD1 (6 bases). Trimming took 6 bases from V and 2 from J, leaving 16 bases between them. This CDR3 spans 15 amino acids. Germline V gives CDR1 MNHNS, CDR2 SASEGT. The CDR3: CASSPEGRGQETQYF. The CDR3 DNA reads TGTGCCAGCAGCCCAGAGGGCAGGGGACAAGAGACCCAGTACTTC.

This chain uses TRBV3-1 with TRBJ1-1; the D gene is possibly TRBD1 (6 bases). The V and J ends lost 1 base and 7 bases respectively, with 13 bases between them. Germline V CDR1 and CDR2: LGHDT, YNNKEL (reference sequence). This CDR3 has 14 residues. CDR3 loop: CASSQVYRDGEAFF. The CDR3 bases are TGTGCCAGCAGCCAAGTGTACAGGGATGGTGAAGCTTTCTTT.

This chain uses TRBV5-1 with TRBJ2-5; the D gene could be TRBD1 or TRBD2 (6 bases each). Germline CDR1 and CDR2: SGHRS and YFSETQ. V lost 6 bases, J lost 3 bases, and 27 bases lay in between. The CDR3 sequence is 18 residues long. CDR3 region: CASIQGSGGGTEKETQYF. Here the CDR3 DNA reads TGCGCCAGCATACAGGGTTCAGGAGGGGGAACAGAGAAAGAGACCCAGTACTTC.

The chain couples TRBV18 to TRBJ2-7, with 7 bases lining up with TRBD1. This CDR3 has 13 amino acids. The germline V gene encodes CDR1 KGHSH and CDR2 LQKENI. Trimming at V came to 5 bases and at J to 5 bases, leaving 6 bases not matched to a gene. The CDR3, as DNA: TGTGCCAGCTCATCAACGACAGGGAACGAGCAGTACTTC. The encoded protein is CASSSTTGNEQYF.